The 30 T cell receptor beta chains reported below all come from one sample, sequenced in a study of blood T cell repertoires in COVID-19. Measured with immunoSEQ multiplex PCR; TCRdb has only the in-frame clones, and not every one. The sample shows roughly 300,000 clones, 70% to 90% of them seen only once. Source material: peripheral blood. The receptors come from a woman in her 50s who had recovered from COVID-19.

CDR3 sequence (DNA): TGTGCCAGCAGTTTGAGCCGTGAGCAGTTCTTC. Translating gives CASSLSREQFF. V and J are TRBV28 and TRBJ2-1; D unresolved. V shed 3 bases and J shed 9 bases, with 6 bases lying between them. The length of the CDR3 is 11 residues. Germline CDR1 reads MDHEN; CDR2 reads SYDVKM.

This clone was picked up a small number of times. V is TRBV24-1 and J is TRBJ2-1, with 9 positions matching TRBD1. The junction had 9 bases not matched to a gene; V was cut back by 7 bases and J by 6 bases. Germline CDR1 and CDR2: KGHDR and SFDVKD. The CDR3 has 15 amino acids. CDR3 sequence: CATSARGTGRNEQFF. DNA of the CDR3: TGTGCCACCAGCGCAAGGGGGACAGGGCGCAATGAGCAGTTCTTC.

This clone has just one count. The chain employs TRBV3-1 (or the pseudogene TRBV3-2) and TRBJ2-1, with D perhaps matching TRBD2 (6 bases). Germline V CDR1 and CDR2: LGHDT, YNNKEL (reference sequence). Between the trimmed V and J ends, which lost 1 base and 2 bases, there was a span of 12 bases. The length of the CDR3 is 16 residues. The CDR3 DNA follows: TGTGCCAGCAGCCAAGGTAGCGGTGCACCCTACAATGAGCAGTTCTTC. This encodes CASSQGSGAPYNEQFF.

The sample holds a few counts of this clone. The chain carries TRBV12-5 and TRBJ1-1, with a weak D call TRBD1 (6 bases). Germline V gene lookup returns CDR1 LGHNT and CDR2 FRNRAP. V was clipped by 2 bases and J by 0 bases, with 10 bases between them. The CDR3 sequence is 15 residues long. CDR3 DNA sequence: TGTGCTAGTGGTTTGACAGGGTACATGAACACTGAAGCTTTCTTT. Translation: CASGLTGYMNTEAFF.

V and J are TRBV7-2 and TRBJ2-3; no firm D call. Germline V gene lookup returns CDR1 SGHTA and CDR2 FQGNSA. The CDR3 length is 14 residues. V dropped 5 bases and J dropped 7 bases, with 16 bases sitting between them. The CDR3 region has the DNA TGTGCCAGCAGCCTTCAAACTGACTTGAATACGCAGTATTTT. It specifies CASSLQTDLNTQYF.

This clone was seen only a few times. The rearrangement uses TRBV7-2 and TRBJ2-1; 7 bases fit TRBD1. Germline V gene data show CDR1 as SGHTA and CDR2 as FQGNSA. The CDR3 spans 16 residues. The V gene end was trimmed by 4 bases and the J gene end by 4 bases; junction bases not matched to a gene: 10. Here the CDR3 reads CASSSYRGLIYNEQFF. CDR3 sequence (DNA): TGTGCCAGCAGCTCTTACAGGGGTCTGATTTACAATGAGCAGTTCTTC.

This CDR3 is CASSDSHTEAFF. For the CDR3, the DNA is TGTGCCAGCAGTGATAGCCACACTGAAGCTTTCTTT. The genes are TRBV6-1 and TRBJ1-1; D gene uncertain. Germline CDR1 MNHNS, CDR2 SASEGT. The length of the CDR3 is 12 residues. V dropped 3 bases and J dropped 3 bases, with 5 bases sitting between them.

V is TRBV20-1 and J is TRBJ1-2, with 9 bases aligning to TRBD1. The CDR3 totals 13 residues. V lost 3 bases to trimming and J lost 7 bases; unmatched junction nucleotides: 6. Germline V gene data show CDR1 as DFQATT and CDR2 as SNEGSKA (reference sequence). CDR3 coding DNA: TGCAGTGCTAGTCTAGGACAGGGGTCTGGCTACACCTTC. Protein sequence: CSASLGQGSGYTF.

The count of this clone is one. The chain couples TRBV5-5 to TRBJ1-1; D remains unclear. CDR3 size: 15 residues. Germline V gene data show CDR1 as SGHKS and CDR2 as YYEKEE (reference sequence). Trimming shortened V by 0 bases and J by 4 bases, and 13 bases separated the two germline ends. Written as DNA, the CDR3 is TGTGCCAGCAGCTTGGTAACCGGGTTTGCCACTGAAGCTTTCTTT. Its translation: CASSLVTGFATEAFF.

The CDR3 sequence: CSATSLNEQFF. CDR3 nucleotides: TGCAGTGCTACTAGTCTCAATGAGCAGTTCTTC. The chain has TRBV20-1 and TRBJ2-1, with D unclear. The V gene's germline CDR1 is DFQATT and CDR2 SNEGSKA (reference sequence). The CDR3 consists of 11 residues. V was shortened by 4 bases and J by 6 bases, with 7 bases between the two germline ends.

The V gene is TRBV19, the J gene TRBJ1-6; D not certain. V lost 5 bases and J 9 bases, leaving 14 bases between the germline ends. Germline CDR1 reads LNHDA; CDR2 reads SQIVND (reference sequence). CDR3 size: 14 residues. CDR3 sequence: CASSSREGSSPLHF. CDR3 coding DNA: TGTGCCAGTAGTTCCCGGGAAGGAAGTTCACCCCTCCACTTT. Using reference TRBV19 and TRBJ1-6 for the parts outside the CDR3, the full variable domain is DGGITQSPKYLFRKEGQNVTLSCEQNLNHDAMYWYRQDPGQGLRLIYYSQIVNDFQKGDIAEGYSVSREKKESFPLTVTSAQKNPTAFYLCASSSREGSSPLHFGNGTRLTVT.

With regard to this clone: The sample has other DNA sequences that encode this CDR3 too. The chain is built from TRBV28 and TRBJ2-7; TRBD2 is a possible D gene (5 bases). Trimming left V 6 bases short and J 6 bases short, with 9 bases between. CDR1 and CDR2 (germline): MDHEN, SYDVKM. This CDR3 comprises 11 residues. The CDR3 region has the DNA TGTGCCAGCAGCCCGCGGGCCGAGCAGTACTTC. Its translation: CASSPRAEQYF.

This clone was found once. This chain uses TRBV10-1 with TRBJ2-7; possibly TRBD2 for D (6 bases). V lost 6 bases and J lost 7, with 19 bases in between. The germline V gene has CDR1 WNHNN and CDR2 SYGVQD (reference sequence). The CDR3 has 14 amino acids. CDR3 protein: CASSEEPTRGEQYF. For the CDR3, the DNA is TGCGCCAGCAGCGAAGAACCGACTAGGGGAGAGCAGTACTTC.

Only one count was recorded for this clone. The rearrangement uses TRBV27 and TRBJ2-4; 7 bases fit TRBD2. Germline values: CDR1 MNHEY, CDR2 SMNVEV (reference sequence). Germline trimming cut 1 base from V and 6 bases from J; bases unmatched to any gene: 15. This CDR3 has 18 residues. The CDR3 coding sequence is TGTGCCAGCAGTTTATACGGTAGGGGCGGGAGTGGAGGAAACATTCAGTACTTC. Amino acids: CASSLYGRGGSGGNIQYF.

V gene TRBV6-5 combines with J gene TRBJ1-2; D unresolved. The length of the CDR3 is 14 residues. CDR1 MNHEY and CDR2 SVGAGI come from the germline V gene. Deletions cut 4 bases from V and 7 bases from J, with 16 bases between. The chain's CDR3 is CASSLHGEVSGYTF. For the CDR3, the DNA is TGTGCCAGCAGTTTACACGGGGAAGTCTCTGGCTACACCTTC.

The chain employs TRBV7-2 and TRBJ1-5, with unresolved D. This CDR3 is 16 amino acids long. CDR1 and CDR2 from the germline V gene are SGHTA and FQGNSA. V lost 1 base, J lost 2 bases, and 12 bases lay in between. CDR3 DNA sequence: TGTGCCAGCAGCTTAGAGTCGGGGAGGGGCAATCAGCCCCAGCATTTT. Protein sequence: CASSLESGRGNQPQHF.

This clone was counted a single time. The chain combines TRBV4-1 with TRBJ2-3, with unresolved D. With 1 base removed from V and 1 base from J, the gap between germline ends came to 9 bases. The CDR3 runs 15 residues. Germline V lookup: CDR1 MGHRA, CDR2 YSYEKL. CDR3 sequence: CASSQVSLGTDTQYF. For the CDR3, the DNA is TGCGCCAGCAGCCAAGTTAGTCTAGGCACAGATACGCAGTATTTT.

The CDR3 DNA is TGCGCCAGCAGCTTGGATTCGGGTTCCTATAATTCACCCCTCCACTTT. Its protein is CASSLDSGSYNSPLHF. This chain joins TRBV5-1 and TRBJ1-6; D is unclear. V lost 0 bases and J 1 base, leaving 8 bases between the germline ends. This CDR3 has 16 amino acids. Germline loops: CDR1 SGHRS, CDR2 YFSETQ.

The DNA of the CDR3 is TGTGCCAGCAGCCTCGGGACAGCGTCAGACCCAGAGACCCAGTACTTC. Its protein product is CASSLGTASDPETQYF. The rearrangement joins TRBV9 to TRBJ2-5, with 7 bases aligning to TRBD1. Germline CDR1 SGDLS, CDR2 YYNGEE. Trimming at V came to 4 bases and at J to 4 bases, leaving 13 bases not matched to a gene. This CDR3 comprises 16 residues.

The chain links TRBV5-8 to TRBJ2-1; 8 positions agree with TRBD1. This CDR3 comprises 15 residues. Germline V gene lookup returns CDR1 SGHTS and CDR2 YDEGEE. V dropped 4 bases and J dropped 9; count of bases not matched to a gene: 12. DNA of the CDR3: TGTGCCAGCAGCCCGCAGGGACAGGTCAAAGGTGAGCAGTTCTTC. It yields the protein CASSPQGQVKGEQFF.

The rearrangement uses TRBV11-2 and TRBJ2-5, with 11 bases lining up with TRBD2. V shed 1 base, J shed 5 bases, and the junction held 6 bases outside the gene matches. CDR3 length: 16 amino acids. From germline, CDR1 is SGHAT and CDR2 FQNNGV. In nucleotides, the CDR3 is TGTGCCAGCAGCTTAGGTACACTAGCGGGGGCGGAGACCCAGTACTTC. Translation: CASSLGTLAGAETQYF.

The chain uses TRBV9 and TRBJ2-2; 8 bases line up with TRBD2. The CDR3 runs to 17 residues. Trimming removed 4 bases from V and 8 bases from J; junction bases left unmatched: 16. Germline V lookup: CDR1 SGDLS, CDR2 YYNGEE. The CDR3 DNA is TGTGCCAGCAGCTTCACCGGGACTAGTACGGGTGGGGGGGAGCTGTTTTTT. The encoded protein is CASSFTGTSTGGGELFF.

The gene calls are TRBV6-2 or TRBV6-3 and TRBJ2-2; D is possibly TRBD1 (5 bases). Germline CDR1 is MNHEY and CDR2 is SVGEGT. CDR3 length: 15 residues. V was pared by 4 bases and J by 2 bases, with 11 bases between. CDR3 region: CASSFRQFNTGELFF. CDR3 coding DNA: TGTGCCAGCAGTTTTCGACAGTTTAACACCGGGGAGCTGTTTTTT.

The chain employs TRBV19 and TRBJ1-5; 7 bases are a match to TRBD1. CDR1 is LNHDA, CDR2 SQIVND, per germline (reference sequence). Unmatched junction bases numbered 9, after V lost 7 bases and J lost 0 bases. The CDR3 has 16 residues. The CDR3 here is CASNQGTAYSNQPQHF. The DNA of the CDR3 is TGTGCCAGTAACCAAGGGACAGCTTATAGCAATCAGCCCCAGCATTTT.

V and J are TRBV2 and TRBJ1-2; tentatively, D is TRBD1 (5 bases). The CDR3 has 12 amino acids. Germline assignment: CDR1 SNHLY and CDR2 FYNNEI. V was pared by 11 bases and J by 2 bases, with 12 bases between. The CDR3 loop reads CAASGGNYGYTF. The CDR3, as DNA: TGTGCCGCAAGCGGGGGAAACTATGGCTACACCTTC.

The V call is TRBV30, the J call TRBJ1-1; a possible D gene is TRBD1 (5 bases). CDR1 and CDR2 (germline): GTSNPN, SVGIG (reference sequence). This CDR3 contains 14 residues. The V end was cut by 3 bases, the J end by 1 base, with 12 bases between. The CDR3 DNA reads as TGTGCCTGGAGCCCAAGGGGCCGGAACACTGAAGCTTTCTTT. This encodes CAWSPRGRNTEAFF.

The chain links TRBV27 to TRBJ2-5, with D possibly TRBD2 on 6 matching bases. This CDR3 spans 13 amino acids. In germline, CDR1 is MNHEY, CDR2 SMNVEV (reference sequence). Trimming shortened V by 6 bases and J by 2 bases, and 10 bases separated the two germline ends. The CDR3 nucleotides are TGTGCCAGCAGCCGGGACTTACAAGAGACCCAGTACTTC. Translating gives CASSRDLQETQYF.

The chain employs TRBV7-2 and TRBJ2-5; the match to TRBD2 covers 8 bases. The V and J ends lost 0 bases and 5 bases, in that order; junction bases with no gene match: 8. Germline CDR1 reads SGHTA; CDR2 reads FQGNSA. The CDR3 spans 16 residues. CDR3: CASSLARAGVGETQYF. The DNA for the CDR3 is TGTGCCAGCAGCTTAGCTCGAGCGGGAGTAGGTGAGACCCAGTACTTC.

The V gene is TRBV6-4, the J gene TRBJ2-6, with TRBD2 as a possible D gene (6 bases). Germline assignment: CDR1 MRHNA and CDR2 SNTAGT. V was cut by 4 bases and J by 1 base, with 14 bases left in between. This CDR3 comprises 17 residues. CDR3 region: CASSAWFAGSGANVLTF. The CDR3 nucleotides read TGTGCCAGCAGTGCTTGGTTTGCGGGGTCTGGGGCCAACGTCCTGACTTTC.

The chain has TRBV4-1 and TRBJ1-1; 9 bases agree with TRBD1. With V trimmed by 7 bases and J by 3 bases, 6 bases remained unmatched. CDR1 and CDR2 from the germline V gene are MGHRA and YSYEKL. The CDR3 totals 14 residues. The CDR3 DNA sequence: TGCGCCAGCAAATACAGGGGGCTCGACACTGAAGCTTTCTTT. It translates to CASKYRGLDTEAFF.